One and the same sample provided the 2 T cell receptor beta chains below, sequenced in a study of long-term antiretroviral therapy in people with HIV. Samples were assayed with immunoSEQ v3.0 at survey level. The assay was immunoSEQ multiplex PCR, and TCRdb's table has in-frame clones only and misses some. In the table there are tens of thousands of clones, just over 85% of which are singletons. The sample was unsorted PBMCs, taken 1.3 years after starting antiretroviral therapy. These receptors came from a man aged 55 to 70 with HIV.

The rearrangement links TRBV6-5 to TRBJ1-5, with 7 bases lining up with TRBD1. With V trimmed by 6 bases and J by 4 bases, 6 bases remained unmatched. Germline lookup yields CDR1 MNHEY and CDR2 SVGAGI. The CDR3 consists of 14 residues. CDR3 DNA: TGTGCCAGCAGCCTGAACAGGGGAAATCAGCCCCAGCATTTT. This encodes CASSLNRGNQPQHF.

J is TRBJ2-7 and V is TRBV6-5, with TRBD1 identical over 9 bases. Germline-derived CDR1 and CDR2 are MNHEY and SVGAGI. With V trimmed by 4 bases and J by 2 bases, 9 bases remained unmatched. CDR3 length: 16 amino acids. CDR3 in amino acids: CASSSPPGTGTYEQYF. CDR3 nucleotide sequence: TGTGCCAGCAGTTCGCCTCCAGGGACAGGGACCTACGAGCAGTACTTC.